The present T cell receptor beta chain was sequenced within a study of blood T cell repertoires in COVID-19. Overall study: Nucleic acid was either cDNA or gDNA, and it came from T cells, B-cell-depleted T cells, or PBMCs.

In its sample, this clone was seen a few times. CDR1 and CDR2 (germline): SGHAT, FQNNGV. The CDR3 consists of 17 residues. Trimming took 4 bases from V and 0 from J; bases not matched to a gene: 4. Produced via immunoSEQ multiplex PCR; TCRdb's table is partial and in-frame only. Of about 49,000 clones listed, about 90% are singletons. V usage is TRBV11-2 and J usage is TRBJ2-6, with TRBD1 matching over 9 bases. Sequencing used peripheral blood. This clonotype was sampled from an elderly man with acute or convalescent COVID-19. The CDR3, as DNA: TGTGCCAGCAGCTCGACAGGGGGTGCCTCTGGGGCCAACGTCCTGACTTTC. Encoded protein: CASSSTGGASGANVLTF.